One and the same sample provided the 18 T cell receptor beta chains below, sequenced in a study of T cell responses to AZD1222 COVID-19 vaccine. Assay: immunoSEQ multiplex PCR; the TCRdb copy retains only in-frame clones and omits some. Seen here are nearly 110,000 clones, roughly 88% observed once, and the top ten hold about 4.8%. Sequencing was performed on peripheral blood, taken on day 0 of AZD1222 vaccination. Receptors were obtained from an adult in good health.

V is TRBV30 and J is TRBJ2-7; D remains unclear. This CDR3 spans 13 amino acids. The V gene's germline CDR1 is GTSNPN and CDR2 SVGIG (reference sequence). V gave up 0 bases and J gave up 7 bases, with 13 bases separating them. CDR3 sequence reads: CAWSVFRAGEQYF. CDR3 sequence (DNA): TGTGCCTGGAGTGTATTCCGTGCTGGGGAGCAGTACTTC. Drawing the rest from reference TRBV30 and TRBJ2-7, the complete variable domain is SQTIHQWPATLVQPVGSPLSLECTVEGTSNPNLYWYRQAAGRGLQLLFYSVGIGQISSEVPQNLSASRPQDRQFILSSKKLLLSDSGFYLCAWSVFRAGEQYFGPGTRLTVT.

In its sample, this clone was seen once. The gene calls are TRBV27 and TRBJ2-7, with D perhaps matching TRBD1 (6 bases). Trimming took 6 bases from V and 7 from J, leaving 19 bases between them. The CDR3 spans 14 residues. Germline CDR1 reads MNHEY; CDR2 reads SMNVEV (reference sequence). The CDR3 DNA reads as TGTGCCAGCAGACTTGGCACAGGGCTAGGGGAGCAGTACTTC. This sequence encodes CASRLGTGLGEQYF.

The genes are TRBV18 and TRBJ1-1; 9 bases match TRBD1. V lost 4 bases and J lost 3; bases outside the gene matches: 6. The CDR3 consists of 15 residues. Germline CDR1 and CDR2: KGHSH and LQKENI. The CDR3 here is CASSQGRTGDTEAFF. The CDR3, as DNA: TGTGCCAGCTCACAAGGTAGGACAGGGGACACTGAAGCTTTCTTT.

This clone was recorded a few times. This sequence joins TRBV3-1 (or the pseudogene TRBV3-2) and TRBJ1-1, with no clear D. The CDR3 covers 12 residues. Trimming left V 1 base short and J 6 bases short, with 6 bases between. Looked up from germline, CDR1 is LGHDT and CDR2 is YNNKEL (reference sequence). Written as DNA, the CDR3 is TGTGCCAGCAGCCAAGCAAGAGCTGAAGCTTTCTTT. The encoded protein is CASSQARAEAFF.

The chain combines TRBV2 with TRBJ1-1; D uncertain. The germline V gene encodes CDR1 SNHLY and CDR2 FYNNEI. This CDR3 is 14 amino acids long. V was clipped by 4 bases and J by 4 bases, with 13 bases between them. Here the CDR3 reads CASSVLGRSTEAFF. The CDR3 nucleotides are TGTGCCAGCAGTGTGCTGGGGAGAAGCACTGAAGCTTTCTTT.

The rearrangement links TRBV19 to TRBJ2-7; D gene ambiguous. The germline V gene encodes CDR1 LNHDA and CDR2 SQIVND (reference sequence). The CDR3 spans 14 residues. The V and J ends lost 6 bases and 7 bases respectively, with 19 bases between them. Here the CDR3 DNA reads TGTGCCAGTAGGAGTCGCCTTCCGCTGGGGGAGCAGTACTTC. It codes for CASRSRLPLGEQYF.

The rearrangement joins TRBV6-2 or TRBV6-3 to TRBJ2-2; 7 bases agree with TRBD1. CDR1 is MNHEY and CDR2 is SVGEGT in the germline V gene. V was clipped by 0 bases and J by 0 bases; unmatched bases: 13. This CDR3 is built from 20 residues. The CDR3 region is CASSYSIDGTAYTNTGELFF. CDR3 nucleotides: TGTGCCAGCAGTTACTCAATTGATGGGACAGCCTATACGAACACCGGGGAGCTGTTTTTT.

For the CDR3, the DNA is TGTGCCAGCAGCGTAGGGGGGGTCCAGGAGCAGTACTTC. This codes for CASSVGGVQEQYF. The rearrangement joins TRBV9 to TRBJ2-7, with D tentatively TRBD2 (6 bases). The CDR3 is 13 residues long. Trimming stripped 0 bases from V and 7 bases from J, with 11 bases between. The germline V gene has CDR1 SGDLS and CDR2 YYNGEE.

This chain joins TRBV11-3 and TRBJ2-5, with TRBD1 identical over 10 bases. The CDR3 runs 16 residues. Trimming removed 1 base from V and 4 bases from J; junction bases left unmatched: 6. Germline V CDR1 and CDR2: SGHNT, YENEEA. In DNA, the CDR3 is TGTGCCAGCAGCTTAGCCACCGGGACAGGGGTAGAGACCCAGTACTTC. This sequence encodes CASSLATGTGVETQYF.

This chain joins TRBV7-8 and TRBJ2-2, with a possible D match to TRBD2 (5 bases). The V and J ends lost 5 bases and 7 bases respectively, with 17 bases between them. Germline CDR1 and CDR2: SGHVS and FQNEAQ. This CDR3 contains 15 residues. DNA for the CDR3: TGTGCCAGCAGCCGGACCCCCCGGGGTGACGGGGAGCTGTTTTTT. It encodes CASSRTPRGDGELFF. Using reference TRBV7-8 and TRBJ2-2 for the parts outside the CDR3, the full variable domain is GAGVSQSPRYKVAKRGQDVALRCDPISGHVSLFWYQQALGQGPEFLTYFQNEAQLDKSGLPSDRFFAERPEGSVSTLKIQRTQQEDSAVYLCASSRTPRGDGELFFGEGSRLTVL.

On this clone itself: This CDR3 is also generated by other DNA sequences in the sample. The chain employs TRBV29-1 and TRBJ1-2; TRBD1 aligns across 9 bases. This CDR3 is built from 13 residues. The germline gives CDR1 SQVTM, CDR2 ANQGSEA. V lost 3 bases and J lost 5; bases outside the gene matches: 4. The CDR3 DNA is TGCAGCGTTGAGACAGGGGGGAATTATGGCTACACCTTC. Translation: CSVETGGNYGYTF.

The V call is TRBV19, the J call TRBJ1-2; TRBD1 might be the D (6 bases). Trimming shortened V by 0 bases and J by 7 bases, and 15 bases separated the two germline ends. Germline V lookup: CDR1 LNHDA, CDR2 SQIVND (reference sequence). This CDR3 has 15 residues. The CDR3 here is CASSIDGGQAGGYTF. CDR3 sequence (DNA): TGTGCCAGTAGTATAGATGGGGGACAAGCAGGTGGCTACACCTTC.

The rearrangement uses TRBV10-1 and TRBJ2-1; 13 bases are a match to TRBD2. This CDR3 contains 15 residues. Germline-derived CDR1 and CDR2 are WNHNN and SYGVQD (reference sequence). V trimming: 2 bases; J trimming: 5 bases; junction bases outside the gene matches: 0. The CDR3: CASSEGTSGNNEQFF. DNA of the CDR3: TGCGCCAGCAGTGAGGGGACTAGCGGGAACAATGAGCAGTTCTTC.

The V gene is TRBV28, the J gene TRBJ1-2; 7 bases agree with TRBD1. The germline gives CDR1 MDHEN, CDR2 SYDVKM. J was trimmed by 8 bases and V by 4 bases; bases with no gene match: 4. The CDR3 consists of 12 residues. The CDR3 sequence is CASSYDRVGYTF. The CDR3 nucleotides read TGTGCCAGCAGTTACGACAGGGTCGGCTACACCTTC.

The chain recombines TRBV19 with TRBJ2-3; 14 nucleotides line up with TRBD2. Germline V gene sequence: CDR1 LNHDA, CDR2 SQIVND (reference sequence). After removal of 6 bases from V and 2 bases from J, the junction contained 4 bases not matched to a gene. The CDR3 length is 16 residues. The DNA for the CDR3 is TGTGCCAGTAGGGGACTAGCGGGAGTTCACACAGATACGCAGTATTTT. As protein: CASRGLAGVHTDTQYF. The complete variable domain, with remaining parts taken from reference TRBV19 and TRBJ2-3, reads DGGITQSPKYLFRKEGQNVTLSCEQNLNHDAMYWYRQDPGQGLRLIYYSQIVNDFQKGDIAEGYSVSREKKESFPLTVTSAQKNPTAFYLCASRGLAGVHTDTQYFGPGTRLTVL.

This clone was counted a few times. The J gene is TRBJ1-1, the V gene TRBV7-9; 7 bases are shared with TRBD1. J gave up 5 bases and V 9 bases, and 9 bases lay outside the gene matches. The CDR3 is 13 residues long. Germline V gene data show CDR1 as SEHNR and CDR2 as FQNEAQ (reference sequence). CDR3 sequence: CASHAQGGTEAFF. CDR3 coding DNA: TGTGCCAGTCATGCCCAGGGGGGGACTGAAGCTTTCTTT.

The V and J genes are TRBV28 and TRBJ1-1; 9 nucleotides line up with TRBD1. The germline V gene encodes CDR1 MDHEN and CDR2 SYDVKM. The CDR3 has 15 residues. With 6 bases clipped from V and 4 bases from J, the junction kept 9 bases outside the gene matches. CDR3 sequence reads: CASRLPTGGLTEAFF. In DNA form, the CDR3 reads TGTGCCAGCAGATTACCTACAGGGGGCCTCACTGAAGCTTTCTTT. Full variable domain (missing parts from reference TRBV28 and TRBJ1-1): DVKVTQSSRYLVKRTGEKVFLECVQDMDHENMFWYRQDPGLGLRLIYFSYDVKMKEKGDIPEGYSVSREKKERFSLILESASTNQTSMYLCASRLPTGGLTEAFFGQGTRLTVV.

The chain employs TRBV23-1 and TRBJ2-3; 8 nucleotides agree with TRBD2. TRBV23-1 is marked as an open reading frame, function uncertain. V gave up 1 base and J gave up 2 bases; unmatched junction bases: 17. This CDR3 spans 20 amino acids. As DNA, the CDR3 is TGCGCCAGCAGTCAATTCCCACGGGAGGGGGGCGCCGTCTCCACAGATACGCAGTATTTT. Its protein is CASSQFPREGGAVSTDTQYF.